One sample yielded the 30 T cell receptor beta chains listed below, sequenced in a study of T cells in Graves' hyperthyroidism and ophthalmopathy. Amplification targeted TCR beta CDR3 regions from RNA transcripts. In the first-round RT-PCR of the TCR CDR3, the HTBI primer set was used. One entry per CDR3 protein, called by TCRdb with MiXCR from the multiplex PCR reads. The sample has around 350,000 distinct CDR3 sequences; roughly a sixth are singletons. Sequencing was carried out using blood. The receptors originated from a woman younger than 45 with Graves' hyperthyroidism that later progressed to Graves' ophthalmopathy.

This clonotype was seen only a few times. The chain combines TRBV14 with TRBJ1-3, with D uncertain. The length of the CDR3 is 14 residues. Germline CDR1 and CDR2: SGHDN and FVKESK. Trimming left V 4 bases short and J 1 base short, with 8 bases between. CDR3 loop: CASSRLGSGNTIYF. The CDR3 DNA is TGTGCCAGCAGCCGGTTGGGTTCTGGAAACACCATATATTTT.

V and J are TRBV11-2 and TRBJ2-2; 9 positions match TRBD1. V trimming: 5 bases; J trimming: 6 bases; junction bases outside the gene matches: 13. The length of the CDR3 is 17 residues. Germline V gives CDR1 SGHAT, CDR2 FQNNGV. The CDR3 loop reads CASSPGGQGYLPGELFF. The DNA of the CDR3 is TGTGCCAGCAGCCCAGGGGGACAGGGCTATCTCCCCGGGGAGCTGTTTTTT.

This clonotype was detected a few times. The chain combines TRBV29-1 with TRBJ2-1; 11 bases are shared with TRBD2. CDR3 size: 17 residues. The V gene end was trimmed by 4 bases and the J gene end by 0 bases; junction bases not matched to a gene: 8. The germline V gene encodes CDR1 SQVTM and CDR2 ANQGSEA. The CDR3 DNA is TGCAGCGTTGGGCTACTAGCGGGGGAAAGCTCCTACAATGAGCAGTTCTTC. Its protein product is CSVGLLAGESSYNEQFF.

This clonotype was seen ten or more times. The V gene is TRBV2, the J gene TRBJ2-7; D unclear. CDR1 and CDR2 from the germline V gene are SNHLY and FYNNEI. Trimming shortened V by 5 bases and J by 2 bases, and 13 bases separated the two germline ends. The CDR3 has 14 residues. The CDR3 loop is CASSSDLATYEQYF. The CDR3 DNA reads TGTGCCAGCAGTAGCGACCTGGCGACCTACGAGCAGTACTTC.

In this sample, this clonotype turned up a few times. The chain carries TRBV18 and TRBJ2-7; D call uncertain. In germline, CDR1 is KGHSH, CDR2 LQKENI. The CDR3 runs 15 residues. The ends were cut back, 3 bases at V and 0 bases at J, with 12 bases in the middle. The CDR3 region is CASSPRSRSSYEQYF. Here the CDR3 DNA reads TGTGCCAGCTCACCCAGGTCAAGGAGCTCCTACGAGCAGTACTTC.

This clonotype has a count of ten or more. V gene TRBV3-1 combines with J gene TRBJ2-7, with D possibly TRBD2 on 6 matching bases. CDR1 and CDR2 (germline): LGHDT, YNNKEL (reference sequence). Trimming stripped 0 bases from V and 2 bases from J, with 11 bases between. There are 15 residues in the CDR3. In DNA, the CDR3 is TGTGCCAGCAGCCAAGATCGGGGGTCCGCCTACGAGCAGTACTTC. It is translated as CASSQDRGSAYEQYF.

This clonotype has a count of ten or more. CDR3 bases: TGCAGCGTTGCACCGGACACCACAGATACGCAGTATTTT. This translates into CSVAPDTTDTQYF. The chain recombines TRBV29-1 with TRBJ2-3, with a weak D call TRBD1 (5 bases). The V end was cut by 4 bases, the J end by 2 bases, with 10 bases between. This CDR3 contains 13 residues. Germline V gives CDR1 SQVTM, CDR2 ANQGSEA.

This chain links TRBV6-2 or TRBV6-3 with TRBJ1-5; D uncertain. Trimming took off 8 bases at V and 3 bases at J, with 14 bases between the two ends. CDR3 length: 14 amino acids. The germline V gene encodes CDR1 MNHEY and CDR2 SVGEGT. The CDR3 nucleotides read TGTGCCAGCGCAAGTAGACACCACAATCAGCCCCAGCATTTT. Translation gives CASASRHHNQPQHF.

This clonotype was recorded many times. V gene TRBV3-1 combines with J gene TRBJ2-2; D not certain. V was clipped by 2 bases and J by 6 bases, with 10 bases between them. CDR1 and CDR2 from the germline V gene are LGHDT and YNNKEL (reference sequence). The CDR3 extends over 14 amino acids. CDR3 sequence reads: CASSQRAVAGELFF. CDR3 nucleotides: TGTGCCAGCAGCCAAAGGGCGGTTGCCGGGGAGCTGTTTTTT.

Concerning this clonotype itself: A read error may produce the germline difference seen at one junction end. The genes are TRBV5-1 and TRBJ1-4, with TRBD1 as a possible D gene (6 bases). The CDR3 has 16 residues. Looked up from germline, CDR1 is SGHRS and CDR2 is YFSETQ. The CDR3: CASSALQGGSGEKLFF. DNA of the CDR3: TGTGCCAGCAGCGCGTTACAGGGTGGCTCTGGTGAAAAACTGTTTTTT.

The chain recombines TRBV4-1 with TRBJ1-1; a possible D gene is TRBD1 (6 bases). The CDR3 has 14 amino acids. V was pared by 0 bases and J by 4 bases, with 9 bases between. From germline, CDR1 is MGHRA and CDR2 YSYEKL. The CDR3 coding sequence is TGCGCCAGCAGCCAAGAAGGGGGGCTCACTGAAGCTTTCTTT. Translation: CASSQEGGLTEAFF.

The rearrangement joins TRBV3-1 to TRBJ1-4; 7 nucleotides align to TRBD1. This CDR3 is 17 amino acids long. The V gene's germline CDR1 is LGHDT and CDR2 YNNKEL (reference sequence). V lost 4 bases, J lost 5 bases, and 13 bases stayed unmatched. The CDR3 bases are TGTGCCAGCAGCCGGAGAGCGTCGGGACAGTGGAATGAAAAACTGTTTTTT. The encoded protein is CASSRRASGQWNEKLFF.

This clonotype turned up a few times. This chain connects TRBV9 to TRBJ2-1; the D call may be TRBD1 or TRBD2 (5 bases each). Germline V CDR1 and CDR2: SGDLS, YYNGEE. V lost 3 bases to trimming and J lost 10 bases, with 23 bases between them. The CDR3 covers 16 residues. The CDR3 loop reads CASSAGTQGPLGEQFF. The CDR3 DNA follows: TGTGCCAGCAGCGCCGGGACCCAGGGCCCTCTTGGAGAGCAGTTCTTC.

In its sample, this clonotype was seen many times. The chain employs TRBV15 and TRBJ2-1; D is ambiguous. Trimming took 4 bases from V and 7 from J, leaving 14 bases between them. This CDR3 is 14 amino acids long. Germline values: CDR1 LNHNV, CDR2 YYDKDF (reference sequence). The CDR3 spells CATSTNPGGNEQFF. CDR3 DNA: TGTGCCACCAGCACCAACCCCGGCGGAAATGAGCAGTTCTTC. The variable domain in full, completed from reference TRBV15 and TRBJ2-1, reads DAMVIQNPRYQVTQFGKPVTLSCSQTLNHNVMYWYQQKSSQAPKLLFHYYDKDFNNEADTPDNFQSRRPNTSFCFLDIRSPGLGDTAMYLCATSTNPGGNEQFFGPGTRLTVL.

V is TRBV12-3 or TRBV12-4 and J is TRBJ2-7, with TRBD1 matching 9 bases. J gave up 7 bases and V 4 bases, and 11 bases lay outside the gene matches. CDR3 length equals 15 residues. The CDR3 is CASSSRDRGNWEQYF. The DNA of the CDR3 is TGTGCCAGCAGTTCCCGCGACAGGGGGAACTGGGAGCAGTACTTC.

Worth noting for this clonotype: This likely comes from a read error, as the CDR3 has no conserved phenylalanine or tryptophan at its end. The DNA is omitted, as the CDR3 cannot be located on it reliably, and the CDR3 follows TCRdb's listing. The V gene is TRBV3-1, the J gene TRBJ1-5; TRBD1, the table's D call, lacks a check against the DNA. Termini included, the CDR3 measures 15 amino acids. Germline V gene data show CDR1 as LGHDT and CDR2 as YNNKEL (reference sequence). The CDR3 reads CASSQGTVDHQPRHL.

This clonotype was seen more than once but under ten times. J is TRBJ1-2 and V is TRBV3-1, with unresolved D. Trimming removed 0 bases at V and 4 bases at J, with 18 bases between. Germline loops: CDR1 LGHDT, CDR2 YNNKEL (reference sequence). The CDR3 sequence is 17 residues long. The DNA for the CDR3 is TGTGCCAGCAGCCAAGAATCACAGATCACCCTCTTCTATGGCTACACCTTC. Protein product: CASSQESQITLFYGYTF.

This clonotype occurred a few times. The chain couples TRBV5-1 to TRBJ2-7, with 10 bases fitting TRBD2. The V gene end was trimmed by 0 bases and the J gene end by 3 bases; junction bases not matched to a gene: 6. Germline V gives CDR1 SGHRS, CDR2 YFSETQ. The CDR3 spans 16 residues. The CDR3 sequence is CASSLALAGADYEQYF. The CDR3 nucleotides are TGCGCCAGCAGCTTGGCCCTAGCGGGGGCCGACTACGAGCAGTACTTC.

This clonotype was detected many times. The V and J genes are TRBV2 and TRBJ2-7; 12 bases are a match to TRBD2. Germline V CDR1 and CDR2: SNHLY, FYNNEI. The CDR3 sequence is 15 residues long. V dropped 6 bases and J dropped 0; count of bases not matched to a gene: 3. In DNA form, the CDR3 reads TGTGCCAGCAGGGGACTAGCGGGCCACTCCTACGAGCAGTACTTC. Protein product: CASRGLAGHSYEQYF.

This clonotype was recorded many times. J is TRBJ1-4 and V is TRBV7-9; D ambiguous. V lost 5 bases and J lost 8, with 9 bases in between. The germline gives CDR1 SEHNR, CDR2 FQNEAQ (reference sequence). This CDR3 spans 12 amino acids. This CDR3 reads CASSGAEEKLFF. The CDR3 DNA reads as TGTGCCAGCAGCGGAGCGGAGGAAAAACTGTTTTTT.

CDR3 in DNA: TGCGCCAGCAGCCAATCGCCGGGACTAGGGGAATTTGAGCAGTTCTTC. Its translation: CASSQSPGLGEFEQFF. The chain links TRBV4-1 to TRBJ2-1, with TRBD2 matching 8 bases. The junction had 12 bases not matched to a gene; V was cut back by 2 bases and J by 9 bases. Looked up from germline, CDR1 is MGHRA and CDR2 is YSYEKL. The length of the CDR3 is 16 residues.

This clonotype has ten or more counts. The chain uses TRBV29-1 and TRBJ2-1, with D uncertain. Germline V lookup: CDR1 SQVTM, CDR2 ANQGSEA. CDR3 length: 13 amino acids. Deletions cut 1 base from V and 10 bases from J, with 14 bases between. The CDR3 sequence: CSVEVKRSTEQFF. The CDR3 region has the DNA TGCAGCGTTGAAGTAAAGAGGTCGACAGAGCAGTTCTTC.

This clonotype was detected only a few times. This rearrangement joins TRBV9 to TRBJ2-2; 7 bases agree with TRBD2. Germline CDR1 SGDLS, CDR2 YYNGEE. V lost 3 bases, J lost 6 bases, and 14 bases stayed unmatched. There are 17 residues in the CDR3. CDR3 amino acids: CASSEWGSGPLSGELFF. The DNA for the CDR3 is TGTGCCAGCAGCGAGTGGGGTAGCGGGCCCCTTTCCGGGGAGCTGTTTTTT.

The V call is TRBV20-1, the J call TRBJ2-1; 9 bases agree with TRBD2. The CDR3 loop spans 15 amino acids. V dropped 4 bases and J dropped 5; count of bases not matched to a gene: 9. Looked up from germline, CDR1 is DFQATT and CDR2 is SNEGSKA (reference sequence). This CDR3 is CSAIHGTSIDNEQFF. CDR3 nucleotides: TGCAGTGCTATTCACGGGACTAGCATCGACAATGAGCAGTTCTTC.

There are many counts of this clonotype. The CDR3 region has the DNA TGTGCCAGCAGCGTTGAGGGATCGATGAACACTGAAGCTTTCTTT. It is translated as CASSVEGSMNTEAFF. This chain uses TRBV9 with TRBJ1-1, with D uncertain. Germline CDR1 SGDLS, CDR2 YYNGEE. This CDR3 is built from 15 residues. V gave up 2 bases and J gave up 0 bases, with 11 bases separating them.

In this sample, this clonotype turned up many times. The rearrangement links TRBV11-2 to TRBJ2-3; a possible D gene is TRBD2 (5 bases). Germline CDR1 SGHAT, CDR2 FQNNGV. The ends were cut back, 4 bases at V and 4 bases at J, with 12 bases in the middle. The CDR3 has 14 amino acids. The CDR3 sequence: CASSYWTVSDTQYF. The CDR3 nucleotides are TGTGCCAGCAGCTACTGGACTGTCTCAGATACGCAGTATTTT.

Comment on this clonotype: This CDR3 fails to terminate in the conserved phenylalanine or tryptophan, so it likely reflects a read error. The chain carries TRBV4-1 and TRBJ1-1; 7 nucleotides align to TRBD1. The trim removed 8 bases at V and 0 bases at J, leaving 6 bases unmatched. The germline gives CDR1 MGHRA, CDR2 YSYEKL. This CDR3 has 14 residues. CDR3 in DNA: TGCGCCAGCGGACCTGGGACAGTGAACACTGAAGCTTTCCTT. Residues: CASGPGTVNTEAFL.

This clonotype was detected many times. The chain joins TRBV6-1 to TRBJ2-5; 12 bases agree with TRBD1. The CDR3 is 18 residues long. The germline CDR1 and CDR2 sequences are MNHNS and SASEGT. V lost 4 bases, J lost 3 bases, and 12 bases stayed unmatched. CDR3 sequence reads: CASSGYRDRGLVEETQYF. CDR3 coding DNA: TGTGCCAGCAGTGGTTATAGGGACAGGGGGCTAGTCGAAGAGACCCAGTACTTC.

At least ten counts were recorded for this clonotype. The rearrangement joins TRBV7-9 to TRBJ2-5; 8 bases agree with TRBD1. The germline V gene encodes CDR1 SEHNR and CDR2 FQNEAQ (reference sequence). The CDR3 covers 14 residues. V shed 4 bases, J shed 5 bases, and the junction held 6 bases outside the gene matches. DNA of the CDR3: TGTGCCAGCAGCTCCCAGGGGGCGGTGGAGACCCAGTACTTC. It codes for CASSSQGAVETQYF.

The table lists this clonotype with a few counts. Mismatch with germline at one junction end may stem from a read error. V gene TRBV5-1 combines with J gene TRBJ2-5; D could derive from TRBD1 or TRBD2 (5 bases each). Germline V gene lookup returns CDR1 SGHRS and CDR2 YFSETQ. The length of the CDR3 is 14 residues. In DNA, the CDR3 is TGCGCCAGCACCCAGGGACGTTACGAAGAGACCCAGCACTTC. It is translated as CASTQGRYEETQHF.